This T cell receptor (beta chain) was sequenced during a study of PD-1 blockade in classical Hodgkin lymphoma (TCRdb year 2020). Background for the entire study: Nivolumab dosing was 3 mg/kg intravenously every 2 weeks, continuing until either disease progression or unacceptable toxicity. The study used TCR beta sequencing and CyTOF to define a peripheral blood immune signature of response to PD-1 blockade in classical Hodgkin lymphoma. Paper-wide results and their limitations: Lower diversity was seen in patients whose nivolumab began less than 1 year after ASCT, and these patients were left out of later analyses so that immune reconstitution would not confound the results. A significant rise by C4D1 was seen in CD4+ but not CD8+ TCR diversity (p=0.0027 vs p=0.16), with the rise being most apparent in complete responders (p=0.02). Baseline TCR diversity was reported as lower in newly diagnosed patients than in healthy donors, and lower still in relapsed/refractory patients. The study was limited to a single clinical trial cohort, and causes of repertoire differences, possibly disease activity or prior therapy, remained undefined. Trial patients achieving complete response had baseline diversity similar to newly diagnosed patients, whereas partial responders and progressors had significantly lower diversity.

This sample's time point label indicates: cycle 2 day 1 (C2D1) of nivolumab. Every trial patient had relapsed following autologous stem cell transplantation, and prior brentuximab vedotin exposure was what differed among cohorts A, B and C. A total of over 55 patients with relapsed/refractory classical Hodgkin lymphoma made up the trial cohort, and each patient's best overall response was complete response, partial response or progressive disease. In the multi-cohort phase II CheckMate 205 trial, trial patients received single-agent nivolumab. Best overall response was determined by an independent review committee according to the 2007 International Working Group response criteria. Trial PBMCs were obtained immediately prior to nivolumab initiation (C1D1) and on therapy at cycle 2 day 1 and cycle 4 day 1. Peripheral blood was collected in 8 mL Vacutainer Cell Preparation Tubes, from which PBMCs were isolated by centrifugation and then cryopreserved.

For this clone: Its antigen is currently not known. Base qualities are not recorded, but no much larger clone differs from it by a single base.

The Qiagen DNeasy kit was used to extract genomic DNA from unsorted PBMCs and from the negatively selected CD4+ and CD8+ fractions. TCR beta CDR3 regions were amplified by immunoSEQ multiplex PCR using primers annealing to V and J segments. A synthetic immune receptor repertoire was used to minimize amplification bias, and remaining bias was computationally removed after sequencing. From the authors' description of their analysis: Custom Python scripts were used to quantify repertoire diversity as the Shannon entropy index. Unsorted, CD4+ and CD8+ repertoires were analyzed separately, except in combined analyses where CD4+ and CD8+ sequences were merged in silico. A clone counted as expanded when the clone's frequency after treatment rose at least 2-fold relative to C1D1, and clones undetected at baseline were given a pseudocount of 0.5. Clones with 0 or 1 copy at C1D1 were classified as singleton clones, and clones with 2 or more copies were classified as non-singleton clones. Clones expanded in unsorted samples were labelled as CD4+, CD8+ or unknown by matching protein sequences in sorted samples from the same patient. Wilcoxon tests on paired samples were used to test diversity changes from C1D1 to C4D1. TCRdb took over this immuneACCESS table, retaining in-frame rearrangements with V and J assigned. Such tables are incomplete; in checked studies, under half of the missing clones stem from an unresolved V gene, and the remainder is unexplained. D and trimming come from the DNA, and the V and J calls and clone size come from that table. Here the sample has some 46,000 clones; about 78% occur a single time. The ten top clones hold 20% to 25% of the sample.

Per the germline V gene, SGHTA is the CDR1 and FQGNSA is the CDR2. Germline trimming: 5 bases from V, 6 bases from J; junction bases outside gene matches: 8. From its cysteine to its phenylalanine, the CDR3 spans 16 amino acids. CDR3 DNA only is kept here, 48 bases in frame from base 1. The TCR sequence derives from a human donor with classical Hodgkin lymphoma. The specimen comprised peripheral blood mononuclear cells (PBMCs), sampled before the second cycle of nivolumab. The rearrangement combines TRBV7-2 with TRBJ1-5, with 12 bases in between that match TRBD1. The CDR3 in this case is CASSLGGDRGRQPQHF. In nucleotide form, the sequence is TGTGCCAGCAGCCTAGGGGGGGACAGGGGGCGTCAGCCCCAGCATTTT.